This TCR beta chain was sequenced during a study of blood T cells in healthy people across ages. CDR1 DFQATT and CDR2 SNEGSKA come from the germline V gene (reference sequence). The CDR3 sequence is 14 residues long. Losses at the gene ends were 3 bases for V and 4 bases for J; bases not matched to a gene: 2. This clonotype was seen repeatedly, ten times or more. Extraction yielded at least 5.5 micrograms of total RNA per sample. A J-beta primer mix and a sample-barcoded 5' primer were used in a second PCR of roughly 6 to 12 cycles. TCRdb reprocessed the 5' RACE reads via MiXCR and lists one record per CDR3 protein. The sample lists 1.4 million or so distinct CDR3 sequences, roughly 43% occurring once.

The sample taken for sequencing was blood. The origin of this receptor is a woman younger than 30 in good health. The V and J genes are TRBV20-1 and TRBJ2-1; 11 nucleotides match TRBD2. The CDR3 sequence: CSASGTSGYNEQFF. The CDR3 nucleotides read TGCAGTGCTAGTGGGACTAGCGGATACAATGAGCAGTTCTTC.